The clone carrying this T cell receptor (beta chain) has only a few counts. Reverse transcribed after extraction, RNA yielded cDNA as the sequencing template. Assay used: immunoSEQ multiplex PCR; TCRdb lists only in-frame clones, some missing. The sample consists of some 95,000 clones, about 44% of them appearing once. Treatment defined: oral pan-JAK inhibitor, 5-10 mg twice daily. This specimen comes from a study of CD8+ T cells in alopecia areata. The CDR3 is made up of 16 amino acids. V gave up 4 bases and J gave up 2 bases; unmatched junction bases: 8. Germline loops: CDR1 SGHAT, CDR2 FQNNGV. J is TRBJ2-1 and V is TRBV11-2; 7 bases match TRBD1. This specimen consisted of CD8+ T cells sorted from blood, obtained at week 24, from a patient treated with tofacitinib. The sequence derives from a human donor with alopecia areata. CDR3 DNA: TGTGCCAGCAGCTCCCCCGGGACAGACCCCTACAATGAGCAGTTCTTC. It translates to CASSSPGTDPYNEQFF.